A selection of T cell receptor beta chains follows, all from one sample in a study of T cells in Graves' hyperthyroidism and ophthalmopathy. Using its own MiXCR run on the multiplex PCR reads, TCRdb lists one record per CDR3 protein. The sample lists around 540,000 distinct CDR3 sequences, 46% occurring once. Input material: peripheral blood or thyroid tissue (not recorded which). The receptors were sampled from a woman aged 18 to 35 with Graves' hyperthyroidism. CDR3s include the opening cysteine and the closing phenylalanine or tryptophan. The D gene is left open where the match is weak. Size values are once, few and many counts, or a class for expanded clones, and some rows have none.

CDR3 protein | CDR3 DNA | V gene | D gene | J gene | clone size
CATSDGGRGSYEQYF | TGTGCCACCTCAGACGGCGGGAGAGGCTCCTACGAGCAGTACTTC | TRBV7-3 | TRBD2 | TRBJ2-7 | NA
CASSMTGRTEAFF | TGTGCCAGTAGTATGACAGGGAGGACTGAAGCTTTCTTT | TRBV19 | TRBD1 | TRBJ1-1 | many
CATSEADRGWDQPQHF | TGTGCCACCAGTGAAGCGGACAGGGGTTGGGATCAGCCCCAGCATTTT | TRBV24-1 | TRBD1 | TRBJ1-5 | NA
CASSVAGAGGYTF | TGTGCCAGCAGCGTAGCCGGGGCAGGTGGCTACACCTTC | TRBV9 | NA | TRBJ1-2 | NA
CASRSSRKNTGELFF | TGCGCCAGCAGATCTAGCAGGAAGAACACCGGGGAGCTGTTTTTT | TRBV5-1 | NA | TRBJ2-2 | NA
CASRSSGAPSGANVLTF | TGTGCCAGCAGGTCCTCGGGAGCTCCCTCTGGGGCCAACGTCCTGACTTTC | TRBV11-1 | NA | TRBJ2-6 | NA
CASSSRQPQNTEAFF | TGTGCCAGCAGTTCCCGACAACCCCAGAACACTGAAGCTTTCTTT | TRBV2 | NA | TRBJ1-1 | NA
CAISAAVGQDPDTQYF | TGTGCCATCAGTGCGGCCGTCGGCCAGGACCCAGATACGCAGTATTTT | TRBV10-3 | NA | TRBJ2-3 | NA
CASSLVRTGGLTGELFF | TGCGCCAGCAGCTTGGTCCGGACAGGGGGACTCACCGGGGAGCTGTTTTTT | TRBV5-1 | TRBD1 | TRBJ2-2 | once
CASNKFMNTEAFF | TGTGCCAGCAATAAGTTCATGAACACTGAAGCTTTCTTT | TRBV6-1 | NA | TRBJ1-1 | few
CASSYSESSYAQYF | TGTGCCAGCAGTTACTCGGAGAGCTCCTACGCGCAGTACTTC | TRBV10-3 | NA | TRBJ2-7 | NA
CASSGPGQRTYEQYF | TGTGCCAGCAGCGGGCCGGGACAGCGGACCTACGAGCAGTACTTC | TRBV7-9 | TRBD1 | TRBJ2-7 | NA
CATSRDTISYEQYF | TGTGCCACCAGCAGAGATACCATCTCCTACGAGCAGTACTTC | TRBV15 | NA | TRBJ2-7 | many
CASSPLTGGDYGYTF | TGCGCCAGCAGCCCATTGACAGGGGGGGACTATGGCTACACCTTC | TRBV5-1 | TRBD1 | TRBJ1-2 | few
CASSNSLAGDYEQYF | TGTGCCAGCAGCAATTCACTAGCGGGAGACTACGAGCAGTACTTC | TRBV7-9 | TRBD2 | TRBJ2-7 | few
CASSGGATNEKLFF | TGTGCCAGCAGTGGGGGGGCAACTAATGAAAAACTGTTTTTT | TRBV7-9 | NA | TRBJ1-4 | NA
CASGNRGPSYEQYF | TGTGCCAGCGGGAACAGGGGCCCTTCCTACGAGCAGTACTTC | TRBV2 | TRBD1 | TRBJ2-7 | few
CSVEGQGDEKLFF | TGCAGCGTTGAGGGACAGGGGGATGAAAAACTGTTTTTT | TRBV29-1 | TRBD1 | TRBJ1-4 | NA
CASSLNSWDSPLHF | TGTGCCAGCAGCTTAAATTCGTGGGATTCACCCCTCCACTTT | TRBV7-2 | NA | TRBJ1-6 | few
CASRKQGSSNTEAFF | TGTGCCAGCAGGAAACAGGGGTCCTCGAACACTGAAGCTTTCTTT | TRBV2 | TRBD1 | TRBJ1-1 | NA
CSARDAGENTEAFF | TGCAGTGCAAGAGATGCTGGGGAGAACACTGAAGCTTTCTTT | TRBV20-1 | NA | TRBJ1-1 | many
CASTAGSSYEQYF | TGTGCCAGTACCGCGGGGTCCTCCTACGAGCAGTACTTC | TRBV7-6 | NA | TRBJ2-7 | few
CSAWTGGRNEQYF | TGCAGTGCGTGGACAGGGGGCAGGAACGAGCAGTACTTC | TRBV20-1 | TRBD1 | TRBJ2-7 | NA
CSAPGQQETQYF | TGCAGTGCACCGGGACAGCAAGAGACCCAGTACTTC | TRBV20-1 | TRBD1 | TRBJ2-5 | many
CATSDSGPGAAQYF | TGTGCCACCAGTGATTCCGGACCCGGGGCGGCCCAGTACTTC | TRBV24-1 | NA | TRBJ2-5 | many
CASSFNLEMLDEQYF | TGTGCCAGCAGCTTCAACCTAGAGATGCTGGACGAGCAGTACTTC | TRBV7-8 | NA | TRBJ2-7 | NA
CASSSRQIGMSETQYF | TGTGCCAGCAGCTCACGCCAGATTGGGATGAGCGAGACCCAGTACTTC | TRBV11-2 | NA | TRBJ2-5 | NA
CAISDLVDREYGYTF | TGTGCCATCAGTGACCTGGTAGACAGGGAATATGGCTACACCTTC | TRBV10-3 | TRBD1 | TRBJ1-2 | many
CASSEGTHRGSAFF | TGTGCCAGCAGTGAAGGGACACACAGGGGATCAGCTTTCTTT | TRBV2 | TRBD1 | TRBJ1-1 | once
CASRETGPLFEAFF | TGTGCCAGCAGGGAGACAGGGCCCTTGTTTGAAGCTTTCTTT | TRBV6-5 | TRBD1 | TRBJ1-1 | many
CASSPEGGDPPLHF | TGTGCCAGCAGCCCAGAAGGGGGAGACCCACCCCTCCACTTT | TRBV7-6 | NA | TRBJ1-6 | NA
CSAPRQGNYGYTF | TGCAGTGCTCCCCGACAGGGGAACTATGGCTACACCTTC | TRBV20-1 | TRBD1 | TRBJ1-2 | NA
CASRIGTGYGNTIYF | TGTGCCAGCCGCATCGGGACAGGGTACGGAAACACCATATATTTT | TRBV7-6 | TRBD1 | TRBJ1-3 | once
CSVAGGSTYEQYF | TGCAGCGTTGCTGGCGGGAGCACCTACGAGCAGTACTTC | TRBV29-1 | TRBD2 | TRBJ2-7 | NA
CASSIDRGKNTEAFF | TGTGCCAGTAGTATCGACAGGGGAAAGAACACTGAAGCTTTCTTT | TRBV19 | TRBD1 | TRBJ1-1 | few
CASSLKGLNTEAFF | TGTGCCAGCAGTTTAAAGGGCCTGAACACTGAAGCTTTCTTT | TRBV2 | NA | TRBJ1-1 | NA
CASSYLLADEQYF | TGTGCCAGCAGTTACCTACTAGCGGACGAGCAGTACTTC | TRBV7-9 | TRBD2 | TRBJ2-7 | NA
CAWRGGALNTEAFF | TGTGCCTGGAGGGGGGGGGCCTTGAACACTGAAGCTTTCTTT | TRBV10-3 | NA | TRBJ1-1 | few
CASSYLLGHEQYF | TGTGCCAGCAGTTACCTCCTAGGCCACGAGCAGTACTTC | TRBV10-3 | NA | TRBJ2-7 | once
CASSPHRDLVNTEAFF | TGCGCCAGCAGCCCCCACAGGGACCTAGTGAACACTGAAGCTTTCTTT | TRBV5-1 | NA | TRBJ1-1 | NA
CASSQTSGPRETQYF | TGTGCCAGCAGCCAAACTAGCGGGCCAAGGGAGACCCAGTACTTC | TRBV9 | TRBD2 | TRBJ2-5 | few
CASSSRREPQHF | TGTGCCAGCAGCTCCAGACGGGAGCCCCAGCATTTT | TRBV7-2 | NA | TRBJ1-5 | NA
CASSQESEFRGMGYGYTF | TGCGCCAGCAGCCAAGAATCGGAGTTCCGGGGGATGGGCTATGGCTACACCTTC | TRBV7-9 | NA | TRBJ1-2 | NA
CASSLGVSANYGYTF | TGCGCCAGCAGCTTGGGAGTCTCAGCTAACTATGGCTACACCTTC | TRBV5-1 | NA | TRBJ1-2 | NA
CATSSRVNTGELFF | TGTGCCACCAGCAGCAGGGTGAACACCGGGGAGCTGTTTTTT | TRBV15 | NA | TRBJ2-2 | NA
CASSQRAGSTGELFF | TGTGCCAGCAGCCAACGTGCGGGGTCAACCGGGGAGCTGTTTTTT | TRBV7-6 | NA | TRBJ2-2 | NA